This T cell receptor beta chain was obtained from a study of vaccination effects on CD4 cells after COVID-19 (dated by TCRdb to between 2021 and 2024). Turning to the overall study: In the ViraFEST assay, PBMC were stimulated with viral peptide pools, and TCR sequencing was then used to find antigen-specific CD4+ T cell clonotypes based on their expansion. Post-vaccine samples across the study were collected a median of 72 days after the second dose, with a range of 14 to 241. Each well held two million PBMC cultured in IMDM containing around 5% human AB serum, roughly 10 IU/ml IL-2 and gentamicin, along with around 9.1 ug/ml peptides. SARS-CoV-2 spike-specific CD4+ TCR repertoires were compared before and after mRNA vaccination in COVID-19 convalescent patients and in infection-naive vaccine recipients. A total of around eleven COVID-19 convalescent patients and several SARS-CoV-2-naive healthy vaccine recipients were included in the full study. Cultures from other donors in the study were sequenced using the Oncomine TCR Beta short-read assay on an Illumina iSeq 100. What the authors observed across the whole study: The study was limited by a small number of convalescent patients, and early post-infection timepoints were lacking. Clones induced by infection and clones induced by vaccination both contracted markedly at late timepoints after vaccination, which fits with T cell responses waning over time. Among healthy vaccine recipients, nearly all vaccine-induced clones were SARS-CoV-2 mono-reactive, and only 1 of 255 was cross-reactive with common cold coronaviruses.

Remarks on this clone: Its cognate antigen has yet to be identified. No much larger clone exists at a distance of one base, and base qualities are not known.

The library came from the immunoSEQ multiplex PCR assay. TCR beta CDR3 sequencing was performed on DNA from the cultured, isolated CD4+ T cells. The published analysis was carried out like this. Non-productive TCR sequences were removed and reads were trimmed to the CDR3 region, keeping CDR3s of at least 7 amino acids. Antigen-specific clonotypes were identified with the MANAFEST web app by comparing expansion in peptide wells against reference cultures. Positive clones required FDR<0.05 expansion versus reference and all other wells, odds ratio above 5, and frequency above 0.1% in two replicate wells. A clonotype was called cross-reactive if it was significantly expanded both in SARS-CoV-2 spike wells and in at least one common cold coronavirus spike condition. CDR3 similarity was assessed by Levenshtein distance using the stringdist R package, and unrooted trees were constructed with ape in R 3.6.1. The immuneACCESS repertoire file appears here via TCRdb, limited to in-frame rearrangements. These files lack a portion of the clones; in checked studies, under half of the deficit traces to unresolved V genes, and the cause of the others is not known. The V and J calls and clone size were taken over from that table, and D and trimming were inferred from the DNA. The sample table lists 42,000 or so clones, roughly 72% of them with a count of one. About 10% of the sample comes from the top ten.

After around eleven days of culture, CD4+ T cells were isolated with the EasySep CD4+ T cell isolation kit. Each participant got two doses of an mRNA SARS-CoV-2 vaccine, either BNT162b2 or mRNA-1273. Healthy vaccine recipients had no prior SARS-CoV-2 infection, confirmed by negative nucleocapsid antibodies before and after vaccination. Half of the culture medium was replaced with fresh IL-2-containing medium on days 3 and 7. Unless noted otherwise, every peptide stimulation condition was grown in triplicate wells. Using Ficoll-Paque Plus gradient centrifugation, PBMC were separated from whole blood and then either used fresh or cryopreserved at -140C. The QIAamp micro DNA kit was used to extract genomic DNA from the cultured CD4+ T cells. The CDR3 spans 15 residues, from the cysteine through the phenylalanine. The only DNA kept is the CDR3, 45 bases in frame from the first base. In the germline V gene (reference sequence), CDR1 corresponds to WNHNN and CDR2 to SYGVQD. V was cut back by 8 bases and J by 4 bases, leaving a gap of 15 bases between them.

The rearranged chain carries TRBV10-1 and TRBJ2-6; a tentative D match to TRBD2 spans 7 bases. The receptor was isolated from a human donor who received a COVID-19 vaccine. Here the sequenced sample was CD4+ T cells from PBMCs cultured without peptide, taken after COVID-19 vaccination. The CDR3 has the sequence CASLGGPRGANVLTF. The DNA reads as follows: TGCGCCAGCCTCGGGGGGCCCCGGGGGGCCAACGTCCTGACTTTC.